A selection of T cell receptor beta chains follows, all from one sample in a study of blood T cells in healthy people across ages. TCRdb reanalysed the 5' RACE reads using MiXCR and keeps one entry per CDR3 protein. The repertoire consists of 850,000 to 1,000,000 distinct CDR3 sequences, with about 53% occurring once and the leading ten covering about a fifth. The sequencing sample was made of blood. Receptors originate from a woman between 55 and 75 years old in good health. Each CDR3 is given with its conserved first and last residue. The order of the fields is clone size, D gene, J gene, V gene, CDR3 DNA, CDR3 protein. The D gene is left open where the match is weak. Clone size is not always given. Where it is, it says once, few, many or a class for expanded clones.

abundance: -
d_gene: -
j_gene: TRBJ1-1
v_gene: TRBV25-1
CDR3nt: TGTGCCAGCAGTGAATATGGGGTTGCTAGCACTGAGGCTTTCTTT
CDR3aa: CASSEYGVASTEAFF

abundance: -
d_gene: -
j_gene: TRBJ2-7
v_gene: TRBV5-1
CDR3nt: TGCGCCAGCAGCTTGGTTGGACAGTCCTACGAGCAGTACTTC
CDR3aa: CASSLVGQSYEQYF

abundance: -
d_gene: TRBD1
j_gene: TRBJ2-1
v_gene: TRBV12-3/TRBV12-4
CDR3nt: TGTGCCAGCGCCTGGACAGGGCTTAATGAGCAGTTCTTC
CDR3aa: CASAWTGLNEQFF

abundance: few
d_gene: -
j_gene: TRBJ2-3
v_gene: TRBV12-3/TRBV12-4
CDR3nt: TGTGCCAGCAGCCGGTGGGGTCCGATGGATACGCAGTATTTT
CDR3aa: CASSRWGPMDTQYF

abundance: -
d_gene: -
j_gene: TRBJ2-7
v_gene: TRBV27
CDR3nt: TGTGCCAGCAGTTCCTCAGGAGGGAGAACCTACGAGCAGTACTTC
CDR3aa: CASSSSGGRTYEQYF

abundance: many
d_gene: TRBD1
j_gene: TRBJ2-1
v_gene: TRBV20-1
CDR3nt: TGCAGTGCTGACAGGGGGCTAGATGAGCAGTTCTTC
CDR3aa: CSADRGLDEQFF

abundance: -
d_gene: -
j_gene: TRBJ2-7
v_gene: TRBV6-5
CDR3nt: TGTGCCAGCAGTTACTCTCCCTCCCTCCGGTCACAGCCTTACGAGCAGTACTTC
CDR3aa: CASSYSPSLRSQPYEQYF

abundance: -
d_gene: TRBD1
j_gene: TRBJ2-4
v_gene: TRBV12-3/TRBV12-4
CDR3nt: TGTGCCAGCAGTCGAACGTACGGGACAGGGATAAGCAAAAACATTCAGTACTTC
CDR3aa: CASSRTYGTGISKNIQYF

abundance: -
d_gene: -
j_gene: TRBJ1-5
v_gene: TRBV4-2
CDR3nt: TGTGCCAGCAGCCCCCGAATTCTCGGGGGTAGCAATCAGCCCCAGCATTTT
CDR3aa: CASSPRILGGSNQPQHF

abundance: -
d_gene: -
j_gene: TRBJ2-7
v_gene: TRBV6-2/TRBV6-3
CDR3nt: TGTGCCTGCAAACAAACGGGACATCTGAGCTCCTACGAGCAGTACTTC
CDR3aa: CACKQTGHLSSYEQYF

abundance: -
d_gene: TRBD2
j_gene: TRBJ2-7
v_gene: TRBV20-1
CDR3nt: TGCAGTGCTATACCGGGACTAGCAGTTTACGAGCAGTACTTC
CDR3aa: CSAIPGLAVYEQYF

abundance: -
d_gene: -
j_gene: TRBJ2-7
v_gene: TRBV3-1
CDR3nt: TGTGCCAGCAGCTCAGGCACGGGGCAGTACTTC
CDR3aa: CASSSGTGQYF

abundance: few
d_gene: TRBD2
j_gene: TRBJ2-5
v_gene: TRBV30
CDR3nt: TGTGCCACGCCCTTAGCGGGAGGTGGACAAGAGACCCAGTACTTC
CDR3aa: CATPLAGGGQETQYF

abundance: -
d_gene: -
j_gene: TRBJ2-1
v_gene: TRBV15
CDR3nt: TGTGCCGCTCTCCGACTAAAGTACAATGAGCAGTTCTTC
CDR3aa: CAALRLKYNEQFF

abundance: few
d_gene: TRBD2
j_gene: TRBJ2-7
v_gene: TRBV6-2/TRBV6-3
CDR3nt: TGTGCCAGCACCACGGGAGGTTCCTACGAGCAGTACTTC
CDR3aa: CASTTGGSYEQYF

abundance: -
d_gene: TRBD2
j_gene: TRBJ2-7
v_gene: TRBV12-3/TRBV12-4
CDR3nt: TGTGCCAGCAGTTTAAAGGGGAGCGGGAGAATGGGGGGCGAGCAGTACTTC
CDR3aa: CASSLKGSGRMGGEQYF

abundance: -
d_gene: -
j_gene: TRBJ2-1
v_gene: TRBV6-6
CDR3nt: TGTGCCAGCAGTTACTCGAACCGGGGGCTTATGAATGAGCAGTTCTTC
CDR3aa: CASSYSNRGLMNEQFF

abundance: few
d_gene: -
j_gene: TRBJ2-1
v_gene: TRBV25-1
CDR3nt: TGTGCCAGCAGTGAAGTAGATGAGCAGTTCTTC
CDR3aa: CASSEVDEQFF

abundance: few
d_gene: -
j_gene: TRBJ2-3
v_gene: TRBV9
CDR3nt: TGTGCCAGCAGCGTAGCCGGGAGCAGTCCGACAGATACGCAGTATTTT
CDR3aa: CASSVAGSSPTDTQYF

abundance: once
d_gene: -
j_gene: TRBJ2-5
v_gene: TRBV27
CDR3nt: TGTGCCAGCAGTGTAACCGCAGGGAGTGAGCAGTACTTC
CDR3aa: CASSVTAGSEQYF

abundance: few
d_gene: TRBD1
j_gene: TRBJ1-2
v_gene: TRBV6-2/TRBV6-3
CDR3nt: TGTGCCAGCAGTTTGGACAGGGTAGTCTATGGCTACACCTTC
CDR3aa: CASSLDRVVYGYTF

abundance: once
d_gene: TRBD2
j_gene: TRBJ2-7
v_gene: TRBV6-5
CDR3nt: TGTGCCAGCAGTTCGGGACTAGCGGGAGTAGGCCACGAGCAGTACTTC
CDR3aa: CASSSGLAGVGHEQYF

abundance: -
d_gene: TRBD1
j_gene: TRBJ2-3
v_gene: TRBV12-3/TRBV12-4
CDR3nt: TGTGCCAGCAGCACTGAGGGGGCTAGCACAGATACGCAGTATTTT
CDR3aa: CASSTEGASTDTQYF

abundance: -
d_gene: -
j_gene: TRBJ2-3
v_gene: TRBV9
CDR3nt: TGTGCCAGCAGCTCTCCCGGGTCCCCCACAGATACGCAGTATTTT
CDR3aa: CASSSPGSPTDTQYF

abundance: -
d_gene: TRBD2
j_gene: TRBJ2-7
v_gene: TRBV12-3/TRBV12-4
CDR3nt: TGTGCCAGCACCCCGGGACTAGCGGGAGCCTACGAGCAGTACTTC
CDR3aa: CASTPGLAGAYEQYF